One TCR beta chain is described in this entry. The method was immunoSEQ multiplex PCR; TCRdb's version includes in-frame clones alone and lacks a portion of them. This table has roughly 43,000 clones, more than 75% appearing once. The time point denotes: peak reinfection, 3 to 8 weeks after reinfection detection. No in vitro expansion preceded TCR sequencing of the sorted cells. Control naive CD8 T cells came from a couple of donors at all three reinfection time points. This specimen belongs to a study of memory CD8 T cells in hepatitis C reinfection. The wider study: Peak reinfection sampling occurred 3 to 8 weeks after detected reinfection.

Germline-derived CDR1 and CDR2 are LNHNV and YYDKDF (reference sequence). This CDR3 is built from 15 residues. The germline V and J ends were trimmed by 2 bases and 4 bases, with 14 bases remaining between them. This sequence originates from a man between 18 and 29 years old with hepatitis C virus infection. The specimen was naive CD8+ T cells sorted from blood. The V gene is TRBV15, the J gene TRBJ1-2, with D hard to call. CDR3 DNA: TGTGCCACCAGCAGACAATTCGAGGGCATCTATGGCTACACCTTC. Amino acids: CATSRQFEGIYGYTF.